The clone carrying this T cell receptor (beta chain) was detected many times. CDR1 and CDR2 from the germline V gene are DFQATT and SNEGSKA (reference sequence). This CDR3 is built from 13 residues. V trimming: 5 bases; J trimming: 8 bases; junction bases outside the gene matches: 6. One entry per CDR3 protein, called by TCRdb with MiXCR from the RT-PCR reads. The table shows fewer than 800,000 distinct CDR3 sequences, with approximately 15% occurring only once. This TCR came from a female donor in good health, serving as a healthy control. The sequenced sample consisted of memory CD4+ T cells from blood. The rearrangement links TRBV20-1 to TRBJ2-1; the match to TRBD2 covers 10 bases. The DNA of the CDR3 is TGCAGTGCTCCGGGACTAGCGTTCGATGAGCAGTTCTTC. Amino acid sequence: CSAPGLAFDEQFF.